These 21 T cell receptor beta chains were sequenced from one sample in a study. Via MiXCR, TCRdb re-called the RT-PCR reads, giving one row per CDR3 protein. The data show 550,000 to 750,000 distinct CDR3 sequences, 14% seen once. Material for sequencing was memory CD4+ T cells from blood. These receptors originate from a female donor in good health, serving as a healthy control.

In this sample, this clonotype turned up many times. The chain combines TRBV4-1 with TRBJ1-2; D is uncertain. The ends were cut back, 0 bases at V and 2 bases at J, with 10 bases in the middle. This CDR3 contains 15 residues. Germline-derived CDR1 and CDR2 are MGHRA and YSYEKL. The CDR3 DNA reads TGCGCCAGCAGCCAAGAGGTCAGACTCAACTATGGCTACACCTTC. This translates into CASSQEVRLNYGYTF.

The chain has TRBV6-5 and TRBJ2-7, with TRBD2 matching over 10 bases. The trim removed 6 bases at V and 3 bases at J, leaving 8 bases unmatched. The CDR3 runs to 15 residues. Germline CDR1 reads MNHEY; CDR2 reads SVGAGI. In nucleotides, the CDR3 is TGTGCCAGCAGAATTGGACTAGCGGAGAGCTACGAGCAGTACTTC. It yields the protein CASRIGLAESYEQYF.

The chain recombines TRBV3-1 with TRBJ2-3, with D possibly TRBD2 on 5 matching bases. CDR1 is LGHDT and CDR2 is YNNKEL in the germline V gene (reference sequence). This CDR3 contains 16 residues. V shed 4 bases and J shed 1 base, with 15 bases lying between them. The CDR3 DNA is TGTGCCAGCAGCCCCCTCGAGGGTAGAGGCACAGATACGCAGTATTTT. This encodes CASSPLEGRGTDTQYF.

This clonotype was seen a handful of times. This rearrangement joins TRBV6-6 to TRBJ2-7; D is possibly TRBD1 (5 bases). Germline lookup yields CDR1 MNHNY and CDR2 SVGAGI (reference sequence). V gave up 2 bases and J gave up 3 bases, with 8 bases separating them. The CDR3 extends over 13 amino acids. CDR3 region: CASSYGAIYEQYF. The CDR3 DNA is TGTGCCAGCAGTTACGGGGCCATCTACGAGCAGTACTTC.

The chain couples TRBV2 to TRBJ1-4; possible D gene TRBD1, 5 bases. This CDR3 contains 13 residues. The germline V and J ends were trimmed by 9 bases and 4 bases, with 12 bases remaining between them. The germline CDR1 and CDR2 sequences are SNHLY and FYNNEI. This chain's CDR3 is CARRQSGNEKLFF. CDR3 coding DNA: TGTGCCAGAAGACAGTCTGGTAATGAAAAACTGTTTTTT.

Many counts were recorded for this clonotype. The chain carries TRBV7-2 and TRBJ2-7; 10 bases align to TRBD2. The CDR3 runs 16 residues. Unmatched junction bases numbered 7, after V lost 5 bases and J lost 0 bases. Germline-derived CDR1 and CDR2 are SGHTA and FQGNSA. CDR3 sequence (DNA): TGTGCCAGCAGCCCAGGGACTAGCGCGTACTCCTACGAGCAGTACTTC. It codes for CASSPGTSAYSYEQYF.

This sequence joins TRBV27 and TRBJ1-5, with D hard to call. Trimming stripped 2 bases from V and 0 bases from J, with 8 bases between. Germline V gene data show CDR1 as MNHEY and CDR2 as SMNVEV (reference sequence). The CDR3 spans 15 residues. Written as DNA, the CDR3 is TGTGCCAGCAGTTTAAAGGCAGCTAGCAATCAGCCCCAGCATTTT. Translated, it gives CASSLKAASNQPQHF.

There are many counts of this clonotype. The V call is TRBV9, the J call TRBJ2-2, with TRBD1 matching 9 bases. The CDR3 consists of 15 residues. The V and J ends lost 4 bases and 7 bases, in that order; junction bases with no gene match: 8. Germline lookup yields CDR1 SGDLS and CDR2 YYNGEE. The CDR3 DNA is TGTGCCAGCAGCCCACTGGGACAGGGCAACGGGGAGCTGTTTTTT. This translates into CASSPLGQGNGELFF.

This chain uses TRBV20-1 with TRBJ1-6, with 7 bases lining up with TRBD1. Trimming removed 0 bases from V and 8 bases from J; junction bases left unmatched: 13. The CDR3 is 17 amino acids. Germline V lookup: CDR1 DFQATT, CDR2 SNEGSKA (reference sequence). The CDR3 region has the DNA TGCAGTGCTAGAGATCTTGCAAGGGACAGCGTTTATTCACCCCTCCACTTT. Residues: CSARDLARDSVYSPLHF.

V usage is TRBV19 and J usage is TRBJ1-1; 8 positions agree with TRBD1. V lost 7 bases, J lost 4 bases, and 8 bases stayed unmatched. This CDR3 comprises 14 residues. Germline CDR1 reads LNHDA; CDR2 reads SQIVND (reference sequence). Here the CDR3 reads CASTLDRGRTEAFF. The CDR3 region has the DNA TGTGCCAGTACCTTAGACAGGGGACGCACTGAAGCTTTCTTT. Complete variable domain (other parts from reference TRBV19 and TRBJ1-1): DGGITQSPKYLFRKEGQNVTLSCEQNLNHDAMYWYRQDPGQGLRLIYYSQIVNDFQKGDIAEGYSVSREKKESFPLTVTSAQKNPTAFYLCASTLDRGRTEAFFGQGTRLTVV.

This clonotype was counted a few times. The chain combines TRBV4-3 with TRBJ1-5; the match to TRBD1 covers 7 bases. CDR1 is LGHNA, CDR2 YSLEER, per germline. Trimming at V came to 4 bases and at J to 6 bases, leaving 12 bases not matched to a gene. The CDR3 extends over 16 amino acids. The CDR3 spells CASSPSATGTPQPQHF. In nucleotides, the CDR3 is TGCGCCAGCAGCCCCTCGGCGACAGGGACACCTCAGCCCCAGCATTTT.

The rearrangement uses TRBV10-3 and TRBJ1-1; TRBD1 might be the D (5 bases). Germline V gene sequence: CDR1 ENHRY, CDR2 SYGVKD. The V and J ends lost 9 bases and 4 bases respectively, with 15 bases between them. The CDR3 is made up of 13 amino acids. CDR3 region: CAIRDSESTEAFF. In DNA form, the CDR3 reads TGTGCCATAAGAGACAGTGAGAGCACTGAAGCTTTCTTT.

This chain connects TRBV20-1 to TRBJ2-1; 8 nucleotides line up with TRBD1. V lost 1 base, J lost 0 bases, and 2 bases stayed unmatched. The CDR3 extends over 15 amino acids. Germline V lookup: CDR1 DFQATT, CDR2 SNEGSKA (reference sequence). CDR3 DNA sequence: TGCAGTGCTAGAGGGACAGGGAGCTCCTACAATGAGCAGTTCTTC. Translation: CSARGTGSSYNEQFF.

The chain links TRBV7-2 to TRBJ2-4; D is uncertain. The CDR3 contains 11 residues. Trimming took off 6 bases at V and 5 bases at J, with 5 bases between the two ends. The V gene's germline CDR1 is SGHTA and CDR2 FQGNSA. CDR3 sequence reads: CASRKENIQYF. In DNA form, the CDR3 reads TGTGCCAGCAGGAAGGAAAACATTCAGTACTTC.

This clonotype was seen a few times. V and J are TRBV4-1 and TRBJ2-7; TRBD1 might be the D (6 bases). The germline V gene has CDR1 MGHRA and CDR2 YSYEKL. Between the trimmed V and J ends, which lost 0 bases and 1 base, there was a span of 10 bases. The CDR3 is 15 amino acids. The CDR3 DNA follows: TGCGCCAGCAGCCAAGATAGACAGGCTTCCTACGAGCAGTACTTC. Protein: CASSQDRQASYEQYF.

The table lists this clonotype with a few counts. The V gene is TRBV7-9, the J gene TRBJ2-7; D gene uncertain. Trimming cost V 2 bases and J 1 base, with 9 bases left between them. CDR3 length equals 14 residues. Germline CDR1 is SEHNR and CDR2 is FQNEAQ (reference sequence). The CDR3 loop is CASSLTQASYEQYF. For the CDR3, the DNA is TGTGCCAGCAGCTTAACGCAGGCGTCCTACGAGCAGTACTTC.

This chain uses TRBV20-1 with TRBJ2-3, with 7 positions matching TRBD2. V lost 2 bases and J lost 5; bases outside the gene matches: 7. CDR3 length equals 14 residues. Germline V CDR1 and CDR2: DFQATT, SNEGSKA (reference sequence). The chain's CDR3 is CSARPASGGDTQYF. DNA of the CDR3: TGCAGTGCTAGACCCGCTAGCGGCGGAGATACGCAGTATTTT.

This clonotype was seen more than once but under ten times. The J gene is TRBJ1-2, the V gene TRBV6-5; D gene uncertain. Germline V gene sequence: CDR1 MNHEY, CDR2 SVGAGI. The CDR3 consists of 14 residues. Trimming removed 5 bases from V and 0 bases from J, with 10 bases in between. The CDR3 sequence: CASSSGETNYGYTF. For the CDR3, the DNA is TGTGCCAGCAGTAGCGGGGAGACTAACTATGGCTACACCTTC.

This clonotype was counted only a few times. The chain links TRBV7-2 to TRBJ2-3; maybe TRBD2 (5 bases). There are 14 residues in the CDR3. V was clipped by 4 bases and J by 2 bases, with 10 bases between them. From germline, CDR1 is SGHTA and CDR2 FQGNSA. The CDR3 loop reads CASSSDWNTDTQYF. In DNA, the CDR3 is TGTGCCAGCAGCTCGGACTGGAACACAGATACGCAGTATTTT.

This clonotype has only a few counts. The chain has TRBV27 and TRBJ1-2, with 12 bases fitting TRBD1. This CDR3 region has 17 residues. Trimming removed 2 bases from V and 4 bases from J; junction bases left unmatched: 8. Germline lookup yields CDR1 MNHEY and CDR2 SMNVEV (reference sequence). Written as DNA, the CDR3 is TGTGCCAGCAGTTTAACCGGGACAGGGGGCTTGAGCTATGGCTACACCTTC. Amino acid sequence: CASSLTGTGGLSYGYTF.

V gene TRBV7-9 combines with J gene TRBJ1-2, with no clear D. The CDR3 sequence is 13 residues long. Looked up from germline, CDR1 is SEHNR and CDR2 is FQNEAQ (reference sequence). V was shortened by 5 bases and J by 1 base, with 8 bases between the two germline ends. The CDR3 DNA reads TGTGCCAGCAGCCTATCAGTTAACTATGGCTACACCTTC. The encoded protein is CASSLSVNYGYTF.